What follows is one T cell receptor (beta chain) and its context. The length of the CDR3 is 13 residues. Germline lookup yields CDR1 SNHLY and CDR2 FYNNEI. Trimming stripped 8 bases from V and 7 bases from J, with 12 bases between. Profiling relied on immunoSEQ multiplex PCR, and the TCRdb table lists in-frame clones only, not all of them. The sample holds some 55,000 clones, roughly 80% seen once. This record comes from a study of OX40 agonist ivuxolimab in advanced cancers. Background on the study: The treatment was a fully human IgG2 OX40 agonist, ivuxolimab.

This receptor was identified in an adult with an advanced solid tumor such as melanoma, head and neck, liver or kidney cancer. The gene calls are TRBV2 and TRBJ1-6; D is uncertain. The specimen comprised CD4+ or CD8+ T cells sorted from blood, sampled in a trial of the OX40 agonist ivuxolimab. The CDR3 here is CASLRTENSPLHF. In DNA, the CDR3 is TGTGCCAGCCTTCGGACGGAGAATTCACCCCTCCACTTT.